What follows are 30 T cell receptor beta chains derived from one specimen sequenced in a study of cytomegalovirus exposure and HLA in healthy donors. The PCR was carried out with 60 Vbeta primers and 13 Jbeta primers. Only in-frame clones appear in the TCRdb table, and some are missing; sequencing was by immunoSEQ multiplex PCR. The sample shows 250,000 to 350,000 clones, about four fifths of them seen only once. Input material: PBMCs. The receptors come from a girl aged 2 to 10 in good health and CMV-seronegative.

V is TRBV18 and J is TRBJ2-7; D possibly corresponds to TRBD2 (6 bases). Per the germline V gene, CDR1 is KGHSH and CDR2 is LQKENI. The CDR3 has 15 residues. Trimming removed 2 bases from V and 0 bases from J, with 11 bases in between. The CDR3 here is CASSPTAGLSYEQYF. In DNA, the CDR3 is TGTGCCAGCTCACCAACGGCGGGGCTCTCCTACGAGCAGTACTTC.

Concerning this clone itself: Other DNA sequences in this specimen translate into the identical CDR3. CDR3 amino acids: CASSPGLAGPNEQFF. CDR3 nucleotide sequence: TGTGCCAGCAGTCCGGGACTAGCGGGACCTAATGAGCAGTTCTTC. The rearrangement links TRBV27 to TRBJ2-1, with 13 bases matching TRBD2. The CDR3 loop spans 15 amino acids. Losses at the gene ends were 5 bases for V and 7 bases for J; bases not matched to a gene: 5. Germline V gene lookup returns CDR1 MNHEY and CDR2 SMNVEV (reference sequence).

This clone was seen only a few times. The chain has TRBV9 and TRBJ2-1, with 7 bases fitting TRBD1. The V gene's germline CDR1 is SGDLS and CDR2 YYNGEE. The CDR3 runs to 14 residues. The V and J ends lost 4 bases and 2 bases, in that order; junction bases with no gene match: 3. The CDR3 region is CASSLTGTYNEQFF. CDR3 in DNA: TGTGCCAGCAGCTTGACAGGGACCTACAATGAGCAGTTCTTC.

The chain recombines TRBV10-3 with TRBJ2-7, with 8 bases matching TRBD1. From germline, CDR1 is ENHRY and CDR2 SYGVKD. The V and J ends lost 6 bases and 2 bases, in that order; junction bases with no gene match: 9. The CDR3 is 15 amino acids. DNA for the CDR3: TGTGCCATCAGGGGAGCCCAGGGGGCCACCTACGAGCAGTACTTC. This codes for CAIRGAQGATYEQYF.

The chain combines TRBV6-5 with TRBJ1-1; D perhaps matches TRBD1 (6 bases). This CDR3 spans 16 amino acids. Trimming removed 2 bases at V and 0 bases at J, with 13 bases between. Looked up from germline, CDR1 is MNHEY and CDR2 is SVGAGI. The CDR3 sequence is CASSYEQGSMNTEAFF. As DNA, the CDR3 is TGTGCCAGCAGTTACGAACAGGGCTCGATGAACACTGAAGCTTTCTTT.

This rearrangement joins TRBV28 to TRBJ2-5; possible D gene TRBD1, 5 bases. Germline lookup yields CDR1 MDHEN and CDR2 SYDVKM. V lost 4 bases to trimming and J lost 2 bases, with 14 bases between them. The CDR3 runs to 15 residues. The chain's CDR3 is CASSSPGSLQETQYF. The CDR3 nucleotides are TGTGCCAGCAGTTCTCCAGGGTCCCTTCAAGAGACCCAGTACTTC.

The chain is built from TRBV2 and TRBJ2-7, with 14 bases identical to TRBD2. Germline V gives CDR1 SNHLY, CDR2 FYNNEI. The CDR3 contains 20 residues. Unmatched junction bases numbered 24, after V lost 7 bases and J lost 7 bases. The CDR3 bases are TGTGCCAGCATTCCACGAGCCGGGACTAGCGGGAGAGAGGGGACTTGGGAGCAGTACTTC. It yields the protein CASIPRAGTSGREGTWEQYF. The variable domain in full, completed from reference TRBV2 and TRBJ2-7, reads EPEVTQTPSHQVTQMGQEVILRCVPISNHLYFYWYRQILGQKVEFLVSFYNNEISEKSEIFDDQFSVERPDGSNFTLKIRSTKLEDSAMYFCASIPRAGTSGREGTWEQYFGPGTRLTVT.

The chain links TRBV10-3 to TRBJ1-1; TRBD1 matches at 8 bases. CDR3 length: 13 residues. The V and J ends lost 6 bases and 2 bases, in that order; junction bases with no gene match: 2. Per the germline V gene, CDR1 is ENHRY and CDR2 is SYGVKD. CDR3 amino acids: CAIRGQDNTEAFF. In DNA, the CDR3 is TGTGCCATCAGGGGACAGGACAACACTGAAGCTTTCTTT.

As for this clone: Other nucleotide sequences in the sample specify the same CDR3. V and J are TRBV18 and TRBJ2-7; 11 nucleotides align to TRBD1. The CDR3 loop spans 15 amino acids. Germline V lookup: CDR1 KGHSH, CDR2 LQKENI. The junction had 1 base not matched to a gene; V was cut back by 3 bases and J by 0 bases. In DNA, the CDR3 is TGTGCCAGCTCACCTGGGACAGGGGGCTCCTACGAGCAGTACTTC. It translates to CASSPGTGGSYEQYF.

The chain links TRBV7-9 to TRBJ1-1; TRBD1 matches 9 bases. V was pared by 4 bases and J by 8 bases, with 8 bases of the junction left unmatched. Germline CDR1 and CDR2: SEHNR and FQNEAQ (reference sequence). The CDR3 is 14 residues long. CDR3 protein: CASSSGQGSQEAFF. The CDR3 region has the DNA TGTGCCAGCAGCTCGGGACAGGGATCCCAAGAAGCTTTCTTT.

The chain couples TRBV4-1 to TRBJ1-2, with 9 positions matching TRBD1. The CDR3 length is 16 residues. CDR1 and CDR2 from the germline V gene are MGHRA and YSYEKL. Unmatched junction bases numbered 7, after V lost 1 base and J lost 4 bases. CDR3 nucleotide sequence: TGCGCCAGCAGCCAAGGCTTACAGGGGGCGTTCTATGGCTACACCTTC. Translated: CASSQGLQGAFYGYTF.

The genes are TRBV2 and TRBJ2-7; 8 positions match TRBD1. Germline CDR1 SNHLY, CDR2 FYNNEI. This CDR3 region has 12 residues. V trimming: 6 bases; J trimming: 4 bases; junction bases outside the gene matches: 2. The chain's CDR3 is CASRDRAYEQYF. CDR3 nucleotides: TGTGCCAGCAGGGACAGGGCTTACGAGCAGTACTTC.

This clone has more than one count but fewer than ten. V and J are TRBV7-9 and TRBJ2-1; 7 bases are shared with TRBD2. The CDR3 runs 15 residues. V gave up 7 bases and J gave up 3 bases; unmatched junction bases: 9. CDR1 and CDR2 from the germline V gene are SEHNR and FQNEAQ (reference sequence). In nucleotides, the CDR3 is TGTGCCAGCACCTTGTGGGGGGAGGGCTACAATGAGCAGTTCTTC. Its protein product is CASTLWGEGYNEQFF. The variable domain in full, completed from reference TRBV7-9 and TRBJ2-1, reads DTGVSQNPRHKITKRGQNVTFRCDPISEHNRLYWYRQTLGQGPEFLTYFQNEAQLEKSRLLSDRFSAERPKGSFSTLEIQRTEQGDSAMYLCASTLWGEGYNEQFFGPGTRLTVL.

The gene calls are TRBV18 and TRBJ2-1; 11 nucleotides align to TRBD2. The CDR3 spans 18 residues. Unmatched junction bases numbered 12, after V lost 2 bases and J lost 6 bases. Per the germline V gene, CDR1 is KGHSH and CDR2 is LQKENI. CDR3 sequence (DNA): TGTGCCAGCTCACCAGGCCTAGCGGGAGGCCGAGTGGTCAATGAGCAGTTCTTC. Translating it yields CASSPGLAGGRVVNEQFF. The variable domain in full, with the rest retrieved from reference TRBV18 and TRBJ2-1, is NAGVMQNPRHLVRRRGQEARLRCSPMKGHSHVYWYRQLPEEGLKFMVYLQKENIIDESGMPKERFSAEFPKEGPSILRIQQVVRGDSAAYFCASSPGLAGGRVVNEQFFGPGTRLTVL.

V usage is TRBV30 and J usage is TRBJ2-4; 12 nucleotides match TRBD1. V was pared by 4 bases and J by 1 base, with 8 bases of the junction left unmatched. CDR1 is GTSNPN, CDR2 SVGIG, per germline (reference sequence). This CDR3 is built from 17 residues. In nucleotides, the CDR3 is TGTGCCTGGAACCGGGACAGGGGGCTCGGGGCCAAAAACATTCAGTACTTC. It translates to CAWNRDRGLGAKNIQYF.

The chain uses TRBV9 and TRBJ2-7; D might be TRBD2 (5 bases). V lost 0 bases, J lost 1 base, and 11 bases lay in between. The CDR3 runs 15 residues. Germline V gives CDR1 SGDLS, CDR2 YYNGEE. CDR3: CASSVAVGLSYEQYF. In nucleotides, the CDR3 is TGTGCCAGCAGCGTAGCGGTTGGACTTTCCTACGAGCAGTACTTC. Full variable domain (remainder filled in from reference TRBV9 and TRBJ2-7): DSGVTQTPKHLITATGQRVTLRCSPRSGDLSVYWYQQSLDQGLQFLIQYYNGEERAKGNILERFSAQQFPDLHSELNLSSLELGDSALYFCASSVAVGLSYEQYFGPGTRLTVT.

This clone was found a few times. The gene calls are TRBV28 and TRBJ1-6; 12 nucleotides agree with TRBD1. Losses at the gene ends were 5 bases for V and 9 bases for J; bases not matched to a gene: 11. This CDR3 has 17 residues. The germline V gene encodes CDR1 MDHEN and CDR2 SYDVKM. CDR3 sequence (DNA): TGTGCCAGCAGTCTCCACTACGGGACAGGGGGCCCTTCACCCCTCCACTTT. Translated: CASSLHYGTGGPSPLHF.

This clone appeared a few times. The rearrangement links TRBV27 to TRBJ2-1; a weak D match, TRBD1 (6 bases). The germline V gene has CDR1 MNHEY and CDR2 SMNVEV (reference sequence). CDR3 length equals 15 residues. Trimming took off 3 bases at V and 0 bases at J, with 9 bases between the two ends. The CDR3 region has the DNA TGTGCCAGCAGTTTCGGACAGAGCTCCTACAATGAGCAGTTCTTC. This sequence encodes CASSFGQSSYNEQFF.

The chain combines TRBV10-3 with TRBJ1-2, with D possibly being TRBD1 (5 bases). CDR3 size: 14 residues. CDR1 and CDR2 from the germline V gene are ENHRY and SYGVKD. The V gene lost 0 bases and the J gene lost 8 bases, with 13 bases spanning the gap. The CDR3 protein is CAISESEGRHGYTF. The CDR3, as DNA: TGTGCCATCAGTGAGTCGGAGGGACGGCACGGCTACACCTTC.

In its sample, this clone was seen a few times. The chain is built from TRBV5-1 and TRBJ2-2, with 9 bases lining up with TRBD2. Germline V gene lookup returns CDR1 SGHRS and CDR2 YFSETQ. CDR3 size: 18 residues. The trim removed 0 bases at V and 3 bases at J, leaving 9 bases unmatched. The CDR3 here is CASSLARGGRGYTGELFF. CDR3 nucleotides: TGCGCCAGCAGCTTGGCCCGTGGCGGGAGGGGCTACACCGGGGAGCTGTTTTTT.

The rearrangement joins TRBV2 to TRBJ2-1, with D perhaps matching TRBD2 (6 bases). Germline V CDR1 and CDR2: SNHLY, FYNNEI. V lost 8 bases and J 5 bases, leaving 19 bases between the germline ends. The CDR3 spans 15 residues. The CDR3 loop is CASPLFGGAHNEQFF. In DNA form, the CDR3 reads TGTGCCAGCCCTTTATTTGGAGGGGCTCACAATGAGCAGTTCTTC. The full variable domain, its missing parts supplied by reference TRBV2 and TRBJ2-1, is EPEVTQTPSHQVTQMGQEVILRCVPISNHLYFYWYRQILGQKVEFLVSFYNNEISEKSEIFDDQFSVERPDGSNFTLKIRSTKLEDSAMYFCASPLFGGAHNEQFFGPGTRLTVL.

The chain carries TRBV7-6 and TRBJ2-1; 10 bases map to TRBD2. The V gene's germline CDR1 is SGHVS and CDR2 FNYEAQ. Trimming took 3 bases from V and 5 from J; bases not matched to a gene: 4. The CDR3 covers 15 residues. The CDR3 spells CASSFGTSANNEQFF. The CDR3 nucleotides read TGTGCCAGCAGCTTTGGGACTAGCGCAAACAATGAGCAGTTCTTC.

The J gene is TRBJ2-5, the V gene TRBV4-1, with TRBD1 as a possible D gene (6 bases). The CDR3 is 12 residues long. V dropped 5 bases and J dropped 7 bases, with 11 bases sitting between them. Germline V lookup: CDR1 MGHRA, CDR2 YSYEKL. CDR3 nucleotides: TGCGCCAGCAGCTCTAGAGGGGGGACCCAGTACTTC. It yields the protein CASSSRGGTQYF.

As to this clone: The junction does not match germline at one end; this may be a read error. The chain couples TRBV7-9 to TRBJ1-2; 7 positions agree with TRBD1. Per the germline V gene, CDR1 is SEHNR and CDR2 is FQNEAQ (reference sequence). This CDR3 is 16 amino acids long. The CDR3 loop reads CSSSPPWTGPGYGYTF. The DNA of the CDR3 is TGTTCCAGCAGCCCACCATGGACAGGCCCGGGCTATGGCTACACCTTC.

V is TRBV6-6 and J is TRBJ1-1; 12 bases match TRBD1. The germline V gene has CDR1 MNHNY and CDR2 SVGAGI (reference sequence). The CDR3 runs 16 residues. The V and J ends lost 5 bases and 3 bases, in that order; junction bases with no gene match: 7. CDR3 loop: CASSPRDRGPDTEAFF. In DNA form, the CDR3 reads TGTGCCAGCAGTCCCCGGGACAGGGGGCCGGACACTGAAGCTTTCTTT.

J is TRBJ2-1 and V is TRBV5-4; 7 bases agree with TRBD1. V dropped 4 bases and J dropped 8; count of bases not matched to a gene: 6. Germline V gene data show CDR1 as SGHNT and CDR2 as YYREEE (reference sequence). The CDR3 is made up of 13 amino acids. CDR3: CASSDRVTDEQFF. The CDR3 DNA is TGTGCCAGCAGCGACAGGGTTACCGATGAGCAGTTCTTC.

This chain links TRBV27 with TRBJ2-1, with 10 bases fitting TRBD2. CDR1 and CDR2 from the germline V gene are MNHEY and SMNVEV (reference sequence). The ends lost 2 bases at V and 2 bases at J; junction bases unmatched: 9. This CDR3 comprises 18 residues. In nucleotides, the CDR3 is TGTGCCAGCAGTTTACTGACTAAACTAGCGGGACCCTACAATGAGCAGTTCTTC. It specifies CASSLLTKLAGPYNEQFF.

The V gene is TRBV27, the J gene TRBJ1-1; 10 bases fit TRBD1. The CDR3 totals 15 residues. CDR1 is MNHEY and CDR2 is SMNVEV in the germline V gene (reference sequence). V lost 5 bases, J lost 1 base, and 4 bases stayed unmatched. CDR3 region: CASSHRQGANTEAFF. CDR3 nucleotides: TGTGCCAGCAGTCACCGACAGGGGGCGAACACTGAAGCTTTCTTT.

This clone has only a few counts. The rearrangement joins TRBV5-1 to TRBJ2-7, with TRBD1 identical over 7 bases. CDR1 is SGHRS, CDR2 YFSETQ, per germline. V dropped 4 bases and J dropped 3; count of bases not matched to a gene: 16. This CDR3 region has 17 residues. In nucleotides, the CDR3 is TGCGCCAGCAGCCCGACCTCGCTGAAGGGGGCTCTCTACGAGCAGTACTTC. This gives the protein CASSPTSLKGALYEQYF. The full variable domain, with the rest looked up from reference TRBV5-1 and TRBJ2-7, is KAGVTQTPRYLIKTRGQQVTLSCSPISGHRSVSWYQQTPGQGLQFLFEYFSETQRNKGNFPGRFSGRQFSNSRSEMNVSTLELGDSALYLCASSPTSLKGALYEQYFGPGTRLTVT.

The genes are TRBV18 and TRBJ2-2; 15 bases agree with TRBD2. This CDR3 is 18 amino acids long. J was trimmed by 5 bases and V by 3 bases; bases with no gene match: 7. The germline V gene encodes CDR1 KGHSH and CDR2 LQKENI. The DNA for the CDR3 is TGTGCCAGCTCACCCCCGGGACTAGCGGGAGGTGTGACCGGGGAGCTGTTTTTT. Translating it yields CASSPPGLAGGVTGELFF.